This entry concerns a single T cell receptor beta chain. Its specificity is unknown. The sample originates from a study of T cell repertoires in cytomegalovirus infection. Study at large: In the study, CMV epitopes included recently identified HLA-C-restricted and well-studied HLA-B-restricted ones.

CDR3 size: 15 residues. Germline V gene data show CDR1 as LGHNA and CDR2 as YSLEER. V was pared by 3 bases and J by 5 bases, with 17 bases between. TCRdb reanalysed the reads using MiXCR and keeps one entry per CDR3 protein. Altogether nearly 700,000 distinct CDR3 sequences are present, around 31% being singletons, with the ten largest covering roughly 20%. The sample was cultured PBMCs, taken from culture after CMV antigen stimulation. This chain uses TRBV4-3 with TRBJ2-7; tentative D call: TRBD2 (5 bases). This TCR came from a human donor in good health (CMV status not recorded). Some clones in this sample may be carry-over from other donors' samples. In DNA, the CDR3 is TGCGCCAGCAGCCACCCCGGGAACGCCGCCCACGAGCAGTACTTC. Amino acid sequence: CASSHPGNAAHEQYF.